This TCR beta chain was captured in a study of cytomegalovirus exposure and HLA in healthy donors. The study's findings and limits: There were several of the most significant clusters that appeared linked to common viral pathogens in a later analysis.

The donors were healthy bone marrow donors. This clone appeared once. The antigen is unknown. A junction boundary mismatches the germline segment, possibly from a read error. The PCR had 60 Vbeta and 13 Jbeta primers. Here immunoSEQ multiplex PCR was the method, and the copy in TCRdb shows in-frame clones only, minus some. This table has about 160,000 clones, roughly 77% appearing once. The germline V gene has CDR1 SEHNR and CDR2 FQNEAQ (reference sequence). The CDR3 totals 14 residues. The sequenced sample was PBMCs. The V and J genes are TRBV7-9 and TRBJ2-1; 8 positions agree with TRBD2. The sequence came from a woman aged 18-30 years in good health and CMV-seronegative. CDR3 residues: CSSSPWREDNEQFF. As DNA, the CDR3 is TGTTCCAGCAGCCCCTGGCGGGAGGACAATGAGCAGTTCTTC.